These 26 T cell receptor beta chains were sequenced from one sample in a study of early T cells in non-severe SARS-CoV-2 infection. TCRdb recomputed calls from the 5' RACE reads with MiXCR, one row per CDR3 protein. The sample records roughly 27,000 distinct CDR3 sequences, roughly 5% being singletons. The source material was whole blood. The source of these receptors is an adult who was a healthcare worker with PCR-confirmed SARS-CoV-2 infection or an uninfected control (not recorded which).

This clonotype was seen a few times. A junction end diverges from the germline sequence, so it may reflect a read error. The chain recombines TRBV6-6 with TRBJ1-2; 8 nucleotides agree with TRBD1. CDR3 length: 14 amino acids. Per the germline V gene, CDR1 is MNHNY and CDR2 is SVGAGI (reference sequence). The CDR3, as DNA: TGTGCCACCAGTGCCCGGACAGGGAACTATGGCTACACCTTC. Residues: CATSARTGNYGYTF.

This chain connects TRBV5-8 to TRBJ1-1; maybe TRBD1 (6 bases). The CDR3 totals 16 residues. Germline lookup yields CDR1 SGHTS and CDR2 YDEGEE. V lost 2 bases and J lost 1, with 15 bases in between. The CDR3 sequence is CASSLQGRGANTEAFF. CDR3 nucleotide sequence: TGTGCCAGCAGCTTACAGGGACGGGGGGCGAACACTGAAGCTTTCTTT.

The genes are TRBV6-1 and TRBJ1-5; tentative D call: TRBD1 (6 bases). With 6 bases removed from V and 3 bases from J, the gap between germline ends came to 12 bases. Looked up from germline, CDR1 is MNHNS and CDR2 is SASEGT. CDR3 size: 14 residues. The CDR3 sequence is CASSPDSNNQPQHF. The CDR3 DNA follows: TGTGCCAGCAGCCCGGACAGTAACAATCAGCCCCAGCATTTT.

The gene calls are TRBV11-2 and TRBJ2-7; TRBD1 might be the D (5 bases). The CDR3 has 10 residues. Looked up from germline, CDR1 is SGHAT and CDR2 is FQNNGV. The V end was cut by 8 bases, the J end by 3 bases, with 5 bases between. This chain's CDR3 is CASGHYEQYF. The CDR3 DNA is TGTGCCAGCGGACACTACGAGCAGTACTTC.

This clonotype was recorded many times. The chain joins TRBV19 to TRBJ2-7; the D is unclear. V lost 5 bases, J lost 3 bases, and 8 bases lay in between. The germline CDR1 and CDR2 sequences are LNHDA and SQIVND (reference sequence). There are 12 residues in the CDR3. The CDR3 bases are TGTGCCAGTAGTTCCTCTTACTACGAGCAGTACTTC. Translation gives CASSSSYYEQYF.

This chain joins TRBV25-1 and TRBJ2-6; D gene unclear. The CDR3 totals 13 residues. Germline CDR1 and CDR2: MGHDK and SYGVNS. V lost 4 bases and J lost 1, with 2 bases in between. DNA of the CDR3: TGTGCCAGCAGTGCGTCTGGGGCCAACGTCCTGACTTTC. Amino acid sequence: CASSASGANVLTF.

This clonotype was found a few times. The V call is TRBV15, the J call TRBJ1-2; TRBD1 matches at 11 bases. Germline CDR1 LNHNV, CDR2 YYDKDF (reference sequence). The CDR3 length is 16 residues. Trimming cost V 3 bases and J 6 bases; bases outside gene matches: 9. This CDR3 is CATSRRTGGNSHGYTF. The CDR3 DNA sequence: TGTGCCACCAGCAGGCGGACAGGGGGCAACAGCCATGGCTACACCTTC.

The chain joins TRBV7-2 to TRBJ2-1, with 15 bases aligning to TRBD2. The CDR3 loop spans 16 amino acids. In germline, CDR1 is SGHTA, CDR2 FQGNSA. With 1 base clipped from V and 7 bases from J, the junction kept 2 bases outside the gene matches. DNA for the CDR3: TGTGCCAGCAGCTTAGGGGGGACTAGCGGGAGGAATGAGCAGTTCTTC. Its protein is CASSLGGTSGRNEQFF.

This clonotype was found a few times. The gene calls are TRBV4-2 and TRBJ2-2; tentative D call: TRBD1 (6 bases). Trimming stripped 0 bases from V and 1 base from J, with 12 bases between. This CDR3 contains 17 residues. Germline CDR1 and CDR2: LGHNA and YNFKEQ. CDR3 loop: CASSQESGAGNTGELFF. CDR3 DNA sequence: TGTGCCAGCAGCCAAGAATCAGGGGCAGGGAACACCGGGGAGCTGTTTTTT.

At least ten counts were recorded for this clonotype. The rearrangement links TRBV7-9 to TRBJ1-3; possibly TRBD1 for D (5 bases). Germline values: CDR1 SEHNR, CDR2 FQNEAQ (reference sequence). Trimming took off 8 bases at V and 2 bases at J, with 10 bases between the two ends. The CDR3 contains 13 residues. The DNA of the CDR3 is TGTGCCAGCGAAGGGGTTACTGGAAACACCATATATTTT. As protein: CASEGVTGNTIYF.

Of note for this clonotype: A read error may explain this, as a much larger clone is one base away. The rearrangement joins TRBV20-1 to TRBJ1-4; D is possibly TRBD1 (6 bases). This CDR3 region has 15 residues. V was pared by 1 base and J by 7 bases, with 16 bases between. CDR1 DFQATT and CDR2 SNEGSKA come from the germline V gene (reference sequence). CDR3 DNA sequence: TGCAGTGCTAGAGGTGATGGGGGCGGCGGTGAAAAACTGTTTTTT. Translation gives CSARGDGGGGEKLFF.

This clonotype appeared a few times. The chain employs TRBV7-8 and TRBJ2-7; TRBD2 aligns across 12 bases. Losses at the gene ends were 5 bases for V and 0 bases for J; bases not matched to a gene: 11. Germline V gene lookup returns CDR1 SGHVS and CDR2 FQNEAQ. The length of the CDR3 is 18 residues. The DNA of the CDR3 is TGTGCCAGCAGCATGGGACTAGCGGGTCCCGTTAGCTCCTACGAGCAGTACTTC. Its translation is CASSMGLAGPVSSYEQYF.

At least ten counts were recorded for this clonotype. The chain joins TRBV20-1 to TRBJ1-4; a weak D match, TRBD1 (5 bases). Trimming took 5 bases from V and 8 from J, leaving 18 bases between them. The CDR3 is 14 amino acids. Germline CDR1 DFQATT, CDR2 SNEGSKA (reference sequence). The CDR3 spells CSAHRLAEGEKLFF. CDR3 bases: TGCAGTGCTCATCGGCTTGCCGAGGGGGAAAAACTGTTTTTT.

This clonotype has at least ten counts. The CDR3 DNA reads as TGTGCCAGCAGCTGGAGGGGCACCTACGAGCAGTACTTC. Protein product: CASSWRGTYEQYF. The chain couples TRBV7-2 to TRBJ2-7; possible D gene TRBD2, 6 bases. The CDR3 runs 13 residues. Germline loops: CDR1 SGHTA, CDR2 FQGNSA. Trimming left V 4 bases short and J 2 bases short, with 9 bases between.

The rearrangement links TRBV19 to TRBJ2-2; D is undetermined. Germline V gene data show CDR1 as LNHDA and CDR2 as SQIVND (reference sequence). Trimming cost V 6 bases and J 0 bases, with 17 bases left between them. This CDR3 contains 17 residues. In DNA form, the CDR3 reads TGTGCCAGTAGGATCCTCGTGGGTGGAGCGAACACCGGGGAGCTGTTTTTT. Amino acids: CASRILVGGANTGELFF.

The chain recombines TRBV25-1 with TRBJ1-1, with D perhaps TRBD1 (6 bases). The CDR3 runs 15 residues. The V gene lost 1 base and the J gene lost 4 bases, with 13 bases spanning the gap. Per germline, CDR1 MGHDK and CDR2 SYGVNS. CDR3 sequence: CASSESQGQITEAFF. The CDR3 DNA reads TGTGCCAGCAGTGAATCCCAGGGGCAAATCACTGAAGCTTTCTTT.

This clonotype was recorded at least ten times. The chain uses TRBV29-1 and TRBJ2-7, with D maybe TRBD1 (6 bases). Per the germline V gene, CDR1 is SQVTM and CDR2 is ANQGSEA. CDR3 length equals 13 residues. Trimming cost V 5 bases and J 3 bases, with 14 bases left between them. For the CDR3, the DNA is TGCAGCGTTAAATCCGGGGACAACTACGAGCAGTACTTC. Translation: CSVKSGDNYEQYF.

There are a few counts of this clonotype. This sequence joins TRBV5-6 and TRBJ2-5; 7 bases are shared with TRBD1. Germline CDR1 is SGHDT and CDR2 is YYEEEE. The CDR3 spans 15 residues. The V and J ends lost 4 bases and 5 bases, in that order; junction bases with no gene match: 11. CDR3 loop: CASSPEPGQRETQYF. The DNA for the CDR3 is TGTGCCAGCAGCCCGGAACCGGGACAGCGCGAGACCCAGTACTTC. Combining the CDR3 with reference TRBV5-6 and TRBJ2-5 gives the whole variable domain DAGVTQSPTHLIKTRGQQVTLRCSPKSGHDTVSWYQQALGQGPQFIFQYYEEEERQRGNFPDRFSGHQFPNYSSELNVNALLLGDSALYLCASSPEPGQRETQYFGPGTRLLVL.

The genes are TRBV4-3 and TRBJ1-5, with D perhaps matching TRBD1 (5 bases). Trimming took 4 bases from V and 6 from J, leaving 16 bases between them. The CDR3 spans 15 residues. The germline gives CDR1 LGHNA, CDR2 YSLEER. The CDR3 DNA reads as TGCGCCAGCAGCCCTTTGGCCGCGCAGGGTCAGCCCCAGCATTTT. Residues: CASSPLAAQGQPQHF.

There are many counts of this clonotype. As DNA, the CDR3 is TGCAGTGCTAGATTAAGGGTTGTTAGCGGGGGGGATACCTACGAGCAGTACTTC. Residues: CSARLRVVSGGDTYEQYF. V usage is TRBV20-1 and J usage is TRBJ2-7; 11 nucleotides align to TRBD2. The CDR3 covers 18 residues. The J segment lost 2 bases and the V segment lost 2 bases, leaving 14 bases of the junction unmatched. Germline V gene data show CDR1 as DFQATT and CDR2 as SNEGSKA (reference sequence).

This chain links TRBV5-5 with TRBJ1-6; D is uncertain. The germline V gene encodes CDR1 SGHKS and CDR2 YYEKEE (reference sequence). The CDR3 contains 11 residues. Trimming cost V 6 bases and J 7 bases, with 5 bases left between them. The CDR3 coding sequence is TGTGCCAGCACCCTAAATTCACCCCTCCACTTT. Translated, it gives CASTLNSPLHF.

There are many counts of this clonotype. The rearrangement uses TRBV5-1 and TRBJ2-5; no firm D call. CDR3 length: 14 residues. V was cut by 0 bases and J by 1 base, with 7 bases left in between. The germline V gene has CDR1 SGHRS and CDR2 YFSETQ. The CDR3 loop is CASSLGRSQETQYF. The CDR3 region has the DNA TGCGCCAGCAGCTTGGGACGGTCCCAAGAGACCCAGTACTTC. The entire variable domain, with the rest obtained from reference TRBV5-1 and TRBJ2-5, is as follows: KAGVTQTPRYLIKTRGQQVTLSCSPISGHRSVSWYQQTPGQGLQFLFEYFSETQRNKGNFPGRFSGRQFSNSRSEMNVSTLELGDSALYLCASSLGRSQETQYFGPGTRLLVL.

The chain is built from TRBV5-1 and TRBJ2-1; D may be TRBD1 or TRBD2 (5 bases each). Trimming removed 6 bases at V and 5 bases at J, with 18 bases between. This CDR3 comprises 15 residues. Germline V gives CDR1 SGHRS, CDR2 YFSETQ. The CDR3 protein is CASNPGAGVNNEQFF. CDR3 nucleotides: TGCGCCAGCAACCCCGGGGCTGGGGTGAACAATGAGCAGTTCTTC. Full variable domain (rest looked up from reference TRBV5-1 and TRBJ2-1): KAGVTQTPRYLIKTRGQQVTLSCSPISGHRSVSWYQQTPGQGLQFLFEYFSETQRNKGNFPGRFSGRQFSNSRSEMNVSTLELGDSALYLCASNPGAGVNNEQFFGPGTRLTVL.

This clonotype appeared many times. The chain is built from TRBV28 and TRBJ2-1, with D possibly being TRBD2 (5 bases). This CDR3 comprises 17 residues. The germline gives CDR1 MDHEN, CDR2 SYDVKM. V was trimmed by 3 bases and J by 0 bases, leaving 15 bases between them. The CDR3 protein is CASSFRGSNPSYNEQFF. CDR3 in DNA: TGTGCCAGCAGTTTCCGGGGTTCGAACCCCTCCTACAATGAGCAGTTCTTC. The variable domain in full, with the rest retrieved from reference TRBV28 and TRBJ2-1, is DVKVTQSSRYLVKRTGEKVFLECVQDMDHENMFWYRQDPGLGLRLIYFSYDVKMKEKGDIPEGYSVSREKKERFSLILESASTNQTSMYLCASSFRGSNPSYNEQFFGPGTRLTVL.

This clonotype occurred many times. This chain uses TRBV14 with TRBJ1-2; tentative D call: TRBD1 (5 bases). The V end lost 1 base, the J end lost 3 bases, and 24 bases lay between the germline ends. The CDR3 consists of 19 residues. From germline, CDR1 is SGHDN and CDR2 FVKESK. CDR3 amino acids: CASSQGTLGFSGADYGYTF. DNA for the CDR3: TGTGCCAGCAGCCAAGGAACCCTCGGATTCTCTGGGGCTGACTATGGCTACACCTTC. The full variable domain, its missing parts supplied by reference TRBV14 and TRBJ1-2, is EAGVTQFPSHSVIEKGQTVTLRCDPISGHDNLYWYRRVMGKEIKFLLHFVKESKQDESGMPNNRFLAERTGGTYSTLKVQPAELEDSGVYFCASSQGTLGFSGADYGYTFGSGTRLTVV.

The V and J genes are TRBV3-1 and TRBJ2-1; D not resolved. Trimming pared 1 base from V and 7 bases from J, leaving 5 bases between. Germline-derived CDR1 and CDR2 are LGHDT and YNNKEL (reference sequence). The CDR3 contains 12 residues. The CDR3, as DNA: TGTGCCAGCAGCCAAGTTTCTAATGAGCAGTTCTTC. Amino acids: CASSQVSNEQFF.